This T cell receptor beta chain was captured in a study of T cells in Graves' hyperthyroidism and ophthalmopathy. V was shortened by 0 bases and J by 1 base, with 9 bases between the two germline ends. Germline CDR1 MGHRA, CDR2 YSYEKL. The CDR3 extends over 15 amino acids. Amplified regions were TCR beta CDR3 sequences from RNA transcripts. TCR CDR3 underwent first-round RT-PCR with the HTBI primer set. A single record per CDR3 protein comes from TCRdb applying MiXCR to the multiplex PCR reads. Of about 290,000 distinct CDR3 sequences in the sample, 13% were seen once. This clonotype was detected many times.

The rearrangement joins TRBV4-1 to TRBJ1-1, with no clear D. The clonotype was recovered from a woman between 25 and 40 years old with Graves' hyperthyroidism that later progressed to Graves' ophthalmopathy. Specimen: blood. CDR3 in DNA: TGCGCCAGCAGCCAAGACCCACAGACGAACACTGAAGCTTTCTTT. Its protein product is CASSQDPQTNTEAFF.